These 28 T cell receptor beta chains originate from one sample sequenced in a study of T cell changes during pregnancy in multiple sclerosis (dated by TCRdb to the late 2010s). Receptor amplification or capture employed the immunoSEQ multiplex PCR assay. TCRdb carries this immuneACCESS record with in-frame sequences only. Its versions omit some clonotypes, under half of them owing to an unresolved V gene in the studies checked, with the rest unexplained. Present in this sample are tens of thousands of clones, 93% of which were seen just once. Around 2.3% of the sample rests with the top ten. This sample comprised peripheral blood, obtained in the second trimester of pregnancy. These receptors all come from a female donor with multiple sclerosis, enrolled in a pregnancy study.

The chain's CDR3 is CASSPGQGNEKLFF. The CDR3 DNA reads TGTGCCAGCAGTCCGGGACAGGGCAATGAAAAACTGTTTTTT. V and J are TRBV2 and TRBJ1-4, with TRBD1 identical over 9 bases. The CDR3 loop spans 14 amino acids. Germline V lookup: CDR1 SNHLY, CDR2 FYNNEI. V dropped 5 bases and J dropped 5; count of bases not matched to a gene: 3.

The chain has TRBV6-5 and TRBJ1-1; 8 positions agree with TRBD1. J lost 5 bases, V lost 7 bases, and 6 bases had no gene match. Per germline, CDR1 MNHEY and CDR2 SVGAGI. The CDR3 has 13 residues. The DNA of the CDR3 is TGTGCCAGCACCACCGGGACAGGAACTGAAGCTTTCTTT. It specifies CASTTGTGTEAFF.

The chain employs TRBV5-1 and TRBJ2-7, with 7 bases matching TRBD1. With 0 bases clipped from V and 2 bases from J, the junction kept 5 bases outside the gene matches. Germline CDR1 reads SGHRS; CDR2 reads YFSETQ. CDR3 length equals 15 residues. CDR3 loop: CASSLGTGITYEQYF. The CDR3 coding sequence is TGCGCCAGCAGCTTGGGGACAGGAATCACCTACGAGCAGTACTTC.

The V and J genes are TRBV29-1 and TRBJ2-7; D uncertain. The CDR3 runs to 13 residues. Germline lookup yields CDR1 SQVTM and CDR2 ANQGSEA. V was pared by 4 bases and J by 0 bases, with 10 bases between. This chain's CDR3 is CSVVQENSYEQYF. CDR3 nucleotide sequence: TGCAGCGTTGTCCAGGAAAACTCCTACGAGCAGTACTTC.

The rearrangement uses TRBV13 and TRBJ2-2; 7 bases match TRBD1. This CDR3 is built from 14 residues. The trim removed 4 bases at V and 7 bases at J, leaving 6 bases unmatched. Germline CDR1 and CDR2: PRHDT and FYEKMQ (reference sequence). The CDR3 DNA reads TGTGCCAGCAGCTCAGACAGGGTACACGGGGAGCTGTTTTTT. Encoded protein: CASSSDRVHGELFF.

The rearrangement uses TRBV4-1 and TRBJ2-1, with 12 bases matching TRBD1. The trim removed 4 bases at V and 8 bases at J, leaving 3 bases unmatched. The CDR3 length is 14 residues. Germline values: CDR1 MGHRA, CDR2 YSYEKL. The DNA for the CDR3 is TGCGCCAGCAGCCCGGGACAGGGGGCTTATGAGCAGTTCTTC. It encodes CASSPGQGAYEQFF.

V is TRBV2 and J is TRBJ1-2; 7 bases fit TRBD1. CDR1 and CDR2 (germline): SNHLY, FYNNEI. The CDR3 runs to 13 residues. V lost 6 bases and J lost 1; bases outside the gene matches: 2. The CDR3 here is CASSRGDNYGYTF. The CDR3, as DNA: TGTGCCAGCAGCAGGGGGGATAACTATGGCTACACCTTC. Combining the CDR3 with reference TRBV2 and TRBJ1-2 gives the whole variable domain EPEVTQTPSHQVTQMGQEVILRCVPISNHLYFYWYRQILGQKVEFLVSFYNNEISEKSEIFDDQFSVERPDGSNFTLKIRSTKLEDSAMYFCASSRGDNYGYTFGSGTRLTVV.

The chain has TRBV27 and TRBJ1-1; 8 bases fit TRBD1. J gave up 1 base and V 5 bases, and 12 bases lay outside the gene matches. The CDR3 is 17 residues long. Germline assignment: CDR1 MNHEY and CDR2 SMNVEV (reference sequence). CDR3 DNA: TGTGCCAGCAGTCCGCGGACAGGGAGTGGGAAGAACACTGAAGCTTTCTTT. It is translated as CASSPRTGSGKNTEAFF.

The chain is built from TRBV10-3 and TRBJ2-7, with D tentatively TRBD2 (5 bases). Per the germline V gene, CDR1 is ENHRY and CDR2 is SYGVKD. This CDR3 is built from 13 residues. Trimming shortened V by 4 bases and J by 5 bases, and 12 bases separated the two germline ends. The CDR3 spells CAISGTSNDEQYF. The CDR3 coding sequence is TGTGCCATCAGTGGAACTAGTAATGACGAGCAGTACTTC.

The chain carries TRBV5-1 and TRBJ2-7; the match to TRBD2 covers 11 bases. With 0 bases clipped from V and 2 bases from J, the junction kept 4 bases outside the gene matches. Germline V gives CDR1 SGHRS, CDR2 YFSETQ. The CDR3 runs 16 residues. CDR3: CASSLEASGGTYEQYF. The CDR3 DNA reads TGCGCCAGCAGCTTGGAAGCTAGCGGGGGGACCTACGAGCAGTACTTC.

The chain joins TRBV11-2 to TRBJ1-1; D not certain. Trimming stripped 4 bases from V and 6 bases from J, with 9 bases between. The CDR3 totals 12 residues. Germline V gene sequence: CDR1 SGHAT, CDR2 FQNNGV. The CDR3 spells CASSWGDAEAFF. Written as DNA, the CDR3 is TGTGCCAGCAGCTGGGGAGACGCTGAAGCTTTCTTT. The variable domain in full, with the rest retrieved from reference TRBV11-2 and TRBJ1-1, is EAGVAQSPRYKIIEKRQSVAFWCNPISGHATLYWYQQILGQGPKLLIQFQNNGVVDDSQLPKDRFSAERLKGVDSTLKIQPAKLEDSAVYLCASSWGDAEAFFGQGTRLTVV.

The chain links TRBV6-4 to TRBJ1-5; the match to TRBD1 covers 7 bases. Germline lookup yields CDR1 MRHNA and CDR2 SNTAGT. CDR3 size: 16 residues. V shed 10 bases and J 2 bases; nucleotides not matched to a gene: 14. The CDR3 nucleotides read TGTGCCACTTCAGGGACAGCCGACATCGGCAATCAGCCCCAGCATTTT. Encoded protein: CATSGTADIGNQPQHF.

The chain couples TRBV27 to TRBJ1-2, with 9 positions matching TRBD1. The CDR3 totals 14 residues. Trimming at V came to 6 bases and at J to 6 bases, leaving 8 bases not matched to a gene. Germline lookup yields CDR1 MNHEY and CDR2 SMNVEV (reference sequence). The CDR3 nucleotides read TGTGCCAGCAGCCTAGACAGGGGGAGGAATGGCTACACCTTC. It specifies CASSLDRGRNGYTF.

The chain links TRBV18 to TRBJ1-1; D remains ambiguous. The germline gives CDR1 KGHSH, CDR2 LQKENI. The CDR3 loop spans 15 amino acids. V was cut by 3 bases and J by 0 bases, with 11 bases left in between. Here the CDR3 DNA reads TGTGCCAGCTCACCTGGAGGGAAAATGAACACTGAAGCTTTCTTT. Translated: CASSPGGKMNTEAFF.

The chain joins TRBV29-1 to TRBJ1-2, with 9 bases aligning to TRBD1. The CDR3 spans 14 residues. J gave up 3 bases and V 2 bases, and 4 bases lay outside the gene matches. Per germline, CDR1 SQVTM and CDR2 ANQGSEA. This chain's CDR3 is CSVERGQGHYGYTF. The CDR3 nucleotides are TGCAGCGTTGAACGGGGACAGGGCCACTATGGCTACACCTTC.

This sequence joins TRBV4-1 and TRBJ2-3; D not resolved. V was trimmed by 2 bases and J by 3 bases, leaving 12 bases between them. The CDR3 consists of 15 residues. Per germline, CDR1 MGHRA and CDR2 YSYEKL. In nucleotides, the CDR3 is TGCGCCAGCAGCCAACAGGAAGACCGGACAGATACGCAGTATTTT. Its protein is CASSQQEDRTDTQYF.

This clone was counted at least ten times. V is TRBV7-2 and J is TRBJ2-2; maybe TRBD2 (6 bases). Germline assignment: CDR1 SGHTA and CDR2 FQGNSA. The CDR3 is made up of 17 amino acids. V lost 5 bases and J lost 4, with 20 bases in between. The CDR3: CASSTPRDWVITGELFF. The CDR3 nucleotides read TGTGCCAGCAGCACCCCTCGGGACTGGGTAATCACCGGGGAGCTGTTTTTT. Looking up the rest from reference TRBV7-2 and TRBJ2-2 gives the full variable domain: GAGVSQSPSNKVTEKGKDVELRCDPISGHTALYWYRQSLGQGLEFLIYFQGNSAPDKSGLPSDRFSAERTGGSVSTLTIQRTQQEDSAVYLCASSTPRDWVITGELFFGEGSRLTVL.

CDR3 bases: TGTGCCTCTGAGGGCGGGTCCTACAATGAGCAGTTCTTC. Its translation is CASEGGSYNEQFF. The rearrangement links TRBV10-3 to TRBJ2-1, with a tentative D call TRBD2 (5 bases). This CDR3 comprises 13 residues. Looked up from germline, CDR1 is ENHRY and CDR2 is SYGVKD. V shed 11 bases and J shed 1 base, with 12 bases lying between them.

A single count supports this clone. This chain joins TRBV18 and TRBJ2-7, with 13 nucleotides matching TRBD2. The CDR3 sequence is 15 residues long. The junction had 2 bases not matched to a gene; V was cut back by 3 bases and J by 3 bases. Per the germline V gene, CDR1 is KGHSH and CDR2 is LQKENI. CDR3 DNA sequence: TGTGCCAGCTCACCCGGACTAGCGGGGGTCTACGAGCAGTACTTC. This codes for CASSPGLAGVYEQYF. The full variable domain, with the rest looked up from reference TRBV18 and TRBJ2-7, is NAGVMQNPRHLVRRRGQEARLRCSPMKGHSHVYWYRQLPEEGLKFMVYLQKENIIDESGMPKERFSAEFPKEGPSILRIQQVVRGDSAAYFCASSPGLAGVYEQYFGPGTRLTVT.

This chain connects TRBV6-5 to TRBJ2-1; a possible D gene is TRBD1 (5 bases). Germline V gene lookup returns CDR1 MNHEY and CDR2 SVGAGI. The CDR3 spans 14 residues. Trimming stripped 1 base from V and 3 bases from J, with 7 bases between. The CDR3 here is CASSYFQGYNEQFF. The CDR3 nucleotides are TGTGCCAGCAGTTACTTTCAGGGCTACAATGAGCAGTTCTTC.

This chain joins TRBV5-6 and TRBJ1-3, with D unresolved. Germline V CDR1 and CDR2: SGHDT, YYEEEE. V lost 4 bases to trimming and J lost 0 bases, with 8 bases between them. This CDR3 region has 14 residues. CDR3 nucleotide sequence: TGTGCCAGCAGCCCACTGAGCTCTGGAAACACCATATATTTT. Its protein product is CASSPLSSGNTIYF.

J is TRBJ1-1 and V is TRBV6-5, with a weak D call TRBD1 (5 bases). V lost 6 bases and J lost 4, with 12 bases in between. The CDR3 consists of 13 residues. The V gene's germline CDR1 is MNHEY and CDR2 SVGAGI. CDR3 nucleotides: TGTGCCAGCAGGGGGCGAGTAGCCACTGAAGCTTTCTTT. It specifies CASRGRVATEAFF.

CDR3 region: CAISPGTGEQYF. The DNA of the CDR3 is TGTGCCATCAGTCCGGGGACAGGGGAGCAGTACTTC. The rearrangement links TRBV10-3 to TRBJ2-7, with TRBD1 identical over 9 bases. The CDR3 loop spans 12 amino acids. With V trimmed by 5 bases and J by 7 bases, 3 bases remained unmatched. Germline-derived CDR1 and CDR2 are ENHRY and SYGVKD.

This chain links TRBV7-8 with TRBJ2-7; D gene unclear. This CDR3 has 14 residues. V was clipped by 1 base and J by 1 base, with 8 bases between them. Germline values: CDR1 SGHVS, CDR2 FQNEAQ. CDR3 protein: CASSLDSKSYEQYF. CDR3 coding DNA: TGTGCCAGCAGCTTAGATTCTAAGTCCTACGAGCAGTACTTC. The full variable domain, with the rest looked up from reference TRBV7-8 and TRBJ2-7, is GAGVSQSPRYKVAKRGQDVALRCDPISGHVSLFWYQQALGQGPEFLTYFQNEAQLDKSGLPSDRFFAERPEGSVSTLKIQRTQQEDSAVYLCASSLDSKSYEQYFGPGTRLTVT.

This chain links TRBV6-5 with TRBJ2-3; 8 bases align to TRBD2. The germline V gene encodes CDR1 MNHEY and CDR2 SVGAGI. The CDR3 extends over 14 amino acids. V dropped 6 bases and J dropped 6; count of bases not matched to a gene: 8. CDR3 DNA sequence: TGTGCCAGCAGACGTGCCGGGGGGGGCGATACGCAGTATTTT. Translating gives CASRRAGGGDTQYF.

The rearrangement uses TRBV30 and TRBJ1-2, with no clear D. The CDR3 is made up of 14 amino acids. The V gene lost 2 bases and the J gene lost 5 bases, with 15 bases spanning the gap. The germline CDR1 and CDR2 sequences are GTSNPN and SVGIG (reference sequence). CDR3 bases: TGTGCCTGGAGTCCTAACCTCTCCTCTTATGGCTACACCTTC. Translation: CAWSPNLSSYGYTF.

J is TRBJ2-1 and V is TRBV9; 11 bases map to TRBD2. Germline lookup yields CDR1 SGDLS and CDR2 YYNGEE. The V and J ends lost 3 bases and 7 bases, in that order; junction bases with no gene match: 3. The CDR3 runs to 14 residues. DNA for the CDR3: TGTGCCAGCAGCGCCTGGACTAGCGGGAATGAGCAGTTCTTC. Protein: CASSAWTSGNEQFF.

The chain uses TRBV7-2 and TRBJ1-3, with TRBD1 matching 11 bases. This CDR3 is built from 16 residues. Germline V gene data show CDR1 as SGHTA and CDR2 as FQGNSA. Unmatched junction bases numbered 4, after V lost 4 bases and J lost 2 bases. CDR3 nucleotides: TGTGCCAGCAGCTCACCGGGACAGGGGGCTGGAAACACCATATATTTT. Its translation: CASSSPGQGAGNTIYF.